This record covers a single T cell receptor beta chain. This clonotype was recorded at least ten times. Its antigen is not yet known. It has no much larger one-base neighbor in the sample; base qualities were not kept. Amplification of TCR beta CDR3 regions was carried out from RNA transcripts. The first round of RT-PCR for the TCR CDR3 was performed with the HTBI primer set and the Qiagen OneStep RT-PCR kit. A second multiplex PCR round built the libraries, followed by size selection and purification. Paired-end sequencing of the libraries was performed with 100 bp reads on an Illumina HiSeq2000. As for the original processing: SOAPnuke was used to process the raw data, with reads discarded if the reads contained adapters or uncalled bases, had a mean Phred below 15, or lacked an exact constant-primer or identifier match. COPE v1.2.5 was used to merge the high-quality paired reads, and each unique nucleotide sequence was defined as a clonotype. MiTCR v1.1 was used to align the clonotypes against IMGT TRBV, TRBD and TRBJ reference segments. The analysis was restricted to V-J combinations with a frequency above 0.0001, which together covered 99.2% of the repertoires. The TCS score was defined as the ratio of F50 (clonal expansion) to E x V (chaos), calculated using BLOSUM62-based TCRdist between CDR3 peptides within each V-J. Welch's t-statistics and random forest reduced approximately 520 V-J features to some 14, which were used in a naive Bayes classifier (R e1071). TCRdb reanalyzed the raw reads on its own, using fastp at Q25 for trimming and MiXCR for clone calling, and kept in-frame beta chains. Records with the same CDR3 protein are collapsed into one entry carrying the most frequent genes and DNA. V and J calls and clone size were set by TCRdb, not the authors. In this sample the table shows more than 300,000 distinct CDR3 sequences, more than 11% of which occur a single time. The biggest ten clones account for around 10% of the sample.

The data belong to a study of T cells in Graves' hyperthyroidism and ophthalmopathy (dated by TCRdb to between 2017 and 2020). Looking at the study overall: Peripheral blood was collected at initial diagnosis, before any treatment. Prospective prediction of ophthalmopathy was tested in an independent validation cohort of some 20 hyperthyroidism patients and 17 patients who later progressed to ophthalmopathy. The 100 or so discovery patients were randomly split 7:3 into training and test sets. After sampling, hyperthyroidism patients received methimazole starting at 30 mg daily, and ophthalmopathy patients received high-dose intravenous methylprednisolone. To identify distinguishing TCR V-J signatures, a discovery cohort of 90 to 100 patients was used, comprising approximately 40 with Graves' ophthalmopathy and approximately 57 with stable Graves' hyperthyroidism. The paper describes TCR Vbeta CDR3 sequencing of 130 to 150 peripheral blood samples, made up of 43 ophthalmopathy patients, 70 to 75 hyperthyroidism patients and 17 progressor patients. Thyroid tissue and blood T-cell repertoires from more than 5 Graves' hyperthyroidism patients were also compared in the study.

Stable Graves' hyperthyroidism was defined as no progression to ophthalmopathy during 18 months of follow-up. Hyperthyroidism patients were newly diagnosed, had a disease duration of under 2 months, and were aged 18 to 65 years. Exclusion was applied to patients with uncontrolled infections, other autoimmune diseases, pregnancy or lactation. Diagnoses relied on clinical symptoms, serum thyroxine and TRAb, thyroid ultrasound and orbital computed tomography. PBMCs were isolated from around 10 ml of fresh peripheral blood by Ficoll-Paque density gradient centrifugation. Total RNA was extracted with Trizol reagent, and quality was checked on an Agilent 2100 Bioanalyzer. Findings and caveats that apply to the study as a whole: Blood samples also contained most of the expanded thyroid clonotypes (frequency above 0.001), which suggests that blood repertoires may reflect thyroid immune responses. No statistical method was used to fix the sample size in advance, and group allocation was not hidden from the investigators. A model built on a 13 V-J signature distinguished ophthalmopathy from stable hyperthyroidism, reaching roughly 88% sensitivity and around 81% specificity in cross-validation and 80%/75% in testing. In validation, the model predicted progression to ophthalmopathy a median of approximately 6.6 months before onset, with 70% to 71% sensitivity and almost 75% specificity.

Counted from cysteine to phenylalanine, this CDR3 has 15 amino acids. The kept DNA is CDR3 alone, 45 bases in frame from the first base. As encoded in the germline V gene, CDR1 is SGHRS while CDR2 is YFSETQ. Trimming leaves V shorter by 1 base and J shorter by 4 bases, with the junction holding 7 bases beyond the gene matches. The sequence is built from TRBV5-1 and TRBJ2-7; 8 middle bases align to TRBD2. Sequenced input: blood. The sequence was obtained from a woman in her fifties or sixties with Graves' hyperthyroidism. The bases read TGCGCCAGCAGCTTGAGAGCGGGAGTTGGGTACGAGCAGTACTTC. It translates as CASSLRAGVGYEQYF.